These 23 T cell receptor beta chains share one sample of origin, sequenced in a study of OX40 agonist ivuxolimab in advanced cancers. TCRdb's table, derived via immunoSEQ multiplex PCR, lists solely in-frame clones and lacks some. The table lists about 48,000 clones, around 87% of them singletons. Sequences were derived from CD4+ or CD8+ T cells sorted from blood, sampled in a trial of the OX40 agonist ivuxolimab. The source is an adult with an advanced solid tumor such as melanoma, head and neck, liver or kidney cancer.

A few counts support this clone. The chain has TRBV5-6 and TRBJ2-5; 9 positions match TRBD1. Germline V gives CDR1 SGHDT, CDR2 YYEEEE. Trimming at V came to 4 bases and at J to 0 bases, leaving 7 bases not matched to a gene. The CDR3 extends over 16 amino acids. The DNA of the CDR3 is TGTGCCAGCAGCGGGACAGGGTTTAGGTACCAAGAGACCCAGTACTTC. Encoded protein: CASSGTGFRYQETQYF.

Judged by abundance, this clone is medium-sized. The gene calls are TRBV9 and TRBJ2-7, with D hard to call. Between the trimmed V and J ends, which lost 1 base and 0 bases, there was a span of 11 bases. This CDR3 comprises 15 residues. Germline V lookup: CDR1 SGDLS, CDR2 YYNGEE. CDR3 protein: CASSVTAVSSYEQYF. The CDR3 DNA reads TGTGCCAGCAGCGTAACGGCCGTTAGCTCCTACGAGCAGTACTTC.

The chain uses TRBV27 and TRBJ2-3; weak D call: TRBD2 (6 bases). Germline-derived CDR1 and CDR2 are MNHEY and SMNVEV (reference sequence). The CDR3 spans 16 residues. Between the trimmed V and J ends, which lost 4 bases and 4 bases, there was a span of 18 bases. CDR3 protein: CASSSTPAGRSDTQYF. The CDR3 DNA sequence: TGTGCCAGCAGTTCCACGCCGGCAGGGAGGTCAGATACGCAGTATTTT.

V usage is TRBV6-5 and J usage is TRBJ2-3; D perhaps matches TRBD2 (5 bases). The germline V and J ends were trimmed by 6 bases and 2 bases, with 9 bases remaining between them. The CDR3 loop spans 13 amino acids. Germline V lookup: CDR1 MNHEY, CDR2 SVGAGI. The CDR3 nucleotides are TGTGCCAGCAGGCCGGGATACACAGATACGCAGTATTTT. It encodes CASRPGYTDTQYF.

The chain combines TRBV4-3 with TRBJ2-6; tentative D call: TRBD1 (6 bases). This CDR3 region has 15 residues. Deletions cut 1 base from V and 4 bases from J, with 8 bases between. CDR1 and CDR2 from the germline V gene are LGHNA and YSLEER. In DNA form, the CDR3 reads TGCGCCAGCAGCCAAGGGACAGCAGGGGCCAACGTCCTGACTTTC. Translation: CASSQGTAGANVLTF.

The CDR3 coding sequence is TGTGCCAGTAACGGCGGGGGGGCCAAAGAGACCCAGTACTTC. This encodes CASNGGGAKETQYF. This chain uses TRBV19 with TRBJ2-5; 9 positions match TRBD2. V shed 7 bases, J shed 3 bases, and the junction held 6 bases outside the gene matches. In germline, CDR1 is LNHDA, CDR2 SQIVND (reference sequence). This CDR3 is 14 amino acids long.

The V and J genes are TRBV11-3 and TRBJ2-4, with 7 bases matching TRBD1. Looked up from germline, CDR1 is SGHNT and CDR2 is YENEEA. This CDR3 region has 14 residues. J gave up 8 bases and V 5 bases, and 9 bases lay outside the gene matches. Here the CDR3 DNA reads TGTGCCAGCAGCGACTGGGCAGGGGGACACATTCAGTACTTC. Amino acids: CASSDWAGGHIQYF.

The rearrangement uses TRBV14 and TRBJ2-2; D is ambiguous. This CDR3 is built from 14 residues. The V gene's germline CDR1 is SGHDN and CDR2 FVKESK. Trimming shortened V by 2 bases and J by 5 bases, and 9 bases separated the two germline ends. The CDR3 loop is CASSQIMGTGELFF. CDR3 nucleotides: TGTGCCAGCAGCCAAATAATGGGTACCGGGGAGCTGTTTTTT. The variable domain in full, completed from reference TRBV14 and TRBJ2-2, reads EAGVTQFPSHSVIEKGQTVTLRCDPISGHDNLYWYRRVMGKEIKFLLHFVKESKQDESGMPNNRFLAERTGGTYSTLKVQPAELEDSGVYFCASSQIMGTGELFFGEGSRLTVL.

The gene calls are TRBV7-3 and TRBJ2-7; 10 nucleotides line up with TRBD2. V dropped 8 bases and J dropped 5; count of bases not matched to a gene: 9. CDR3 size: 14 residues. Germline V gene sequence: CDR1 SGHTA, CDR2 FQGTGA. Here the CDR3 reads CASGNSGRPDEQYF. The CDR3 DNA reads as TGTGCCAGCGGAAATAGCGGGAGGCCCGACGAGCAGTACTTC.

The chain joins TRBV6-6 to TRBJ1-1, with 7 bases aligning to TRBD1. The CDR3 contains 11 residues. Trimming cost V 8 bases and J 5 bases; bases outside gene matches: 2. Germline-derived CDR1 and CDR2 are MNHNY and SVGAGI (reference sequence). The DNA of the CDR3 is TGTGCCAGCGGCAGGGGGACTGAAGCTTTCTTT. Its protein product is CASGRGTEAFF.

The genes are TRBV5-1 and TRBJ1-1; D not resolved. Germline-derived CDR1 and CDR2 are SGHRS and YFSETQ. V lost 1 base and J lost 2, with 15 bases in between. The CDR3 is 16 residues long. In DNA, the CDR3 is TGCGCCAGCAGCTTGTCACAGCTTATACGTAACACTGAAGCTTTCTTT. As protein: CASSLSQLIRNTEAFF.

The V and J genes are TRBV7-8 and TRBJ2-3; 8 bases match TRBD2. Losses at the gene ends were 2 bases for V and 1 base for J; bases not matched to a gene: 5. This CDR3 spans 16 amino acids. Germline lookup yields CDR1 SGHVS and CDR2 FQNEAQ. The CDR3 sequence is CASSLRAGGGTDTQYF. CDR3 nucleotide sequence: TGTGCCAGCAGCTTAAGGGCGGGGGGCGGCACAGATACGCAGTATTTT.

The chain uses TRBV4-3 and TRBJ1-1; the D is unclear. Trimming took 4 bases from V and 3 from J, leaving 12 bases between them. The CDR3 consists of 14 residues. Per the germline V gene, CDR1 is LGHNA and CDR2 is YSLEER. The CDR3 nucleotides are TGCGCCAGCAGCCCCACGGCGGTGGACACTGAAGCTTTCTTT. This gives the protein CASSPTAVDTEAFF.

The CDR3 DNA follows: TGCGCCAGCAGCTTGGGGACAGGGGCCTCAATACTGTATGGCTACACCTTC. Amino acid sequence: CASSLGTGASILYGYTF. The genes are TRBV5-1 and TRBJ1-2; 9 bases fit TRBD1. The ends lost 0 bases at V and 5 bases at J; junction bases unmatched: 11. Per germline, CDR1 SGHRS and CDR2 YFSETQ. This CDR3 has 17 amino acids.

CDR3 coding DNA: TGTGCCAGTAGTATAGAGATTAGCAATCAGCCCCAGCATTTT. Amino acid sequence: CASSIEISNQPQHF. V gene TRBV19 combines with J gene TRBJ1-5, with D hard to call. The CDR3 has 14 amino acids. V gave up 0 bases and J gave up 0 bases, with 3 bases separating them. Germline V gene data show CDR1 as LNHDA and CDR2 as SQIVND (reference sequence).

The chain combines TRBV4-1 with TRBJ1-1, with 10 bases aligning to TRBD1. The germline V gene encodes CDR1 MGHRA and CDR2 YSYEKL. V shed 2 bases and J 0 bases; nucleotides not matched to a gene: 15. The CDR3 spans 20 residues. CDR3 DNA sequence: TGCGCCAGCAGCCAACCAGCCGGGACAGGGGCATTTACTCTGAACACTGAAGCTTTCTTT. It codes for CASSQPAGTGAFTLNTEAFF.

The chain couples TRBV27 to TRBJ2-3, with TRBD2 identical over 12 bases. V shed 5 bases, J shed 5 bases, and the junction held 5 bases outside the gene matches. The CDR3 has 15 residues. The V gene's germline CDR1 is MNHEY and CDR2 SMNVEV (reference sequence). In DNA form, the CDR3 reads TGTGCCAGCAGTCTAGCGGGGGGGCCGGTAGATACGCAGTATTTT. Translated, it gives CASSLAGGPVDTQYF.

V usage is TRBV30 and J usage is TRBJ1-5, with no clear D. Germline loops: CDR1 GTSNPN, CDR2 SVGIG (reference sequence). Deletions cut 0 bases from V and 4 bases from J, with 13 bases between. The CDR3 is 15 amino acids. The CDR3 sequence is CAWSVRGLLNQPQHF. The CDR3 region has the DNA TGTGCCTGGAGTGTCAGAGGATTATTGAATCAGCCCCAGCATTTT. Full variable domain (outside the CDR3, taken from reference TRBV30 and TRBJ1-5): SQTIHQWPATLVQPVGSPLSLECTVEGTSNPNLYWYRQAAGRGLQLLFYSVGIGQISSEVPQNLSASRPQDRQFILSSKKLLLSDSGFYLCAWSVRGLLNQPQHFGDGTRLSIL.

The chain links TRBV10-3 to TRBJ1-1; D gene ambiguous. The germline V and J ends were trimmed by 2 bases and 1 base, with 11 bases remaining between them. Germline values: CDR1 ENHRY, CDR2 SYGVKD. The CDR3 loop spans 15 amino acids. In DNA form, the CDR3 reads TGTGCCATCAGTGAGCAGACGGACTGGAACACTGAAGCTTTCTTT. Protein sequence: CAISEQTDWNTEAFF.

The rearrangement links TRBV29-1 to TRBJ2-1, with D possibly matching TRBD2 (6 bases). Germline V CDR1 and CDR2: SQVTM, ANQGSEA. V shed 5 bases and J shed 8 bases, with 43 bases lying between them. CDR3 length: 22 amino acids. This CDR3 reads CSVPRIRGPVVAELLGGDEQFF. The CDR3 DNA reads as TGCAGCGTTCCTCGAATCCGGGGCCCGGTGGTAGCGGAGCTCTTGGGAGGCGATGAGCAGTTCTTC.

J is TRBJ2-1 and V is TRBV4-3, with D tentatively TRBD1 (5 bases). The germline CDR1 and CDR2 sequences are LGHNA and YSLEER. This CDR3 contains 16 residues. Trimming removed 6 bases from V and 4 bases from J, with 19 bases in between. The CDR3 DNA sequence: TGCGCCAGCAGTCAAAACCTGCAGGGTACATACAATGAGCAGTTCTTC. This encodes CASSQNLQGTYNEQFF.

V and J are TRBV6-5 and TRBJ2-7; 7 bases fit TRBD1. CDR1 is MNHEY, CDR2 SVGAGI, per germline. The J segment lost 3 bases and the V segment lost 5 bases, leaving 7 bases of the junction unmatched. There are 14 residues in the CDR3. The CDR3, as DNA: TGTGCCAGCAGTGGACCGGGACAGTTCTACGAGCAGTACTTC. It encodes CASSGPGQFYEQYF.

The chain couples TRBV19 to TRBJ2-3; 8 positions agree with TRBD2. The CDR3 has 15 residues. CDR1 is LNHDA, CDR2 SQIVND, per germline (reference sequence). The J segment lost 2 bases and the V segment lost 3 bases, leaving 4 bases of the junction unmatched. The CDR3 loop reads CASSIERGSTDTQYF. CDR3 DNA sequence: TGTGCCAGTAGTATTGAGCGGGGGTCCACAGATACGCAGTATTTT.